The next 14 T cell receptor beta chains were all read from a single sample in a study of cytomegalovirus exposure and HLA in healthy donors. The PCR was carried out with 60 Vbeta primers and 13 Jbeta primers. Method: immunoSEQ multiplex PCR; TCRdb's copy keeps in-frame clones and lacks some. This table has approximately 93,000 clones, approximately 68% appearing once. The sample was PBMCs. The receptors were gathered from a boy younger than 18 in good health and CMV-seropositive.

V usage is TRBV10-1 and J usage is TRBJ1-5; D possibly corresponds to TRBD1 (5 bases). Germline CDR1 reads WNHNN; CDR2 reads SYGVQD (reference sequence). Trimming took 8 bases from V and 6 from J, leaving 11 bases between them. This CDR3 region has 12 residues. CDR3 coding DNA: TGCGCCAGCGTGGACACACCTCAGCCCCAGCATTTT. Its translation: CASVDTPQPQHF.

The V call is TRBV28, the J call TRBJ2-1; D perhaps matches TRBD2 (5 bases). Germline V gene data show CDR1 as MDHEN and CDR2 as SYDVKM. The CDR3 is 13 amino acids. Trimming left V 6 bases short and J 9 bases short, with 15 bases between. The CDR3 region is CASSKSGFGEQFF. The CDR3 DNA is TGTGCCAGCAGCAAGAGCGGATTCGGTGAGCAGTTCTTC.

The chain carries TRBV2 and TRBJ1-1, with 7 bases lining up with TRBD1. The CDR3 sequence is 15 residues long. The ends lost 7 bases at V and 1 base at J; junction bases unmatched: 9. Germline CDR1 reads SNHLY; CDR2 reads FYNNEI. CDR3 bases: TGTGCCAGCAATCTAAGGGGGACAGCGAACACTGAAGCTTTCTTT. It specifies CASNLRGTANTEAFF.

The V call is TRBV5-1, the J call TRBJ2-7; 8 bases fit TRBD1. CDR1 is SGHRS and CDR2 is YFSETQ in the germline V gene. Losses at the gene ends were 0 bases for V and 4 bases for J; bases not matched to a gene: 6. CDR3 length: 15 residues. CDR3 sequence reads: CASSLVVGQGYEQYF. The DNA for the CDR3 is TGCGCCAGCAGCTTGGTGGTCGGACAGGGTTACGAGCAGTACTTC.

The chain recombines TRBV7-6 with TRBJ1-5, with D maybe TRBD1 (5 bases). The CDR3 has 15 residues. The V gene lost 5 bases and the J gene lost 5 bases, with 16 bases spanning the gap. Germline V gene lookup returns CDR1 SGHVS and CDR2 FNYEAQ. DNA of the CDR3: TGTGCCAGCAGCCGGGGGAGGGGAGGATATCAGCCCCAGCATTTT. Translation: CASSRGRGGYQPQHF.

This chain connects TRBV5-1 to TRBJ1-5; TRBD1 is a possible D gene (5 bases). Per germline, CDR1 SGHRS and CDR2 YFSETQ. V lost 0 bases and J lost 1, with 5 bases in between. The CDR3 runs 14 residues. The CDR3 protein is CASSLEGSNQPQHF. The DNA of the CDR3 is TGCGCCAGCAGCTTGGAGGGGAGCAATCAGCCCCAGCATTTT.

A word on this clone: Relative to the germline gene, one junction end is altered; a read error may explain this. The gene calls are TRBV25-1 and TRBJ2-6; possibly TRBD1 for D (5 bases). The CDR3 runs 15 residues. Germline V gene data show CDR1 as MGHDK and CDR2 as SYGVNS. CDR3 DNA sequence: TGTGCCAGCAGTGGCAGCCCCTCTGGGGCCAACGTCCTGCCTTTC. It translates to CASSGSPSGANVLPF.

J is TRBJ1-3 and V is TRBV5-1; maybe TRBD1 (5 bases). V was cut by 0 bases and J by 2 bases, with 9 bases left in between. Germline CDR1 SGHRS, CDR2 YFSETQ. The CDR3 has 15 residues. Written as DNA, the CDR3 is TGCGCCAGCAGCTTGGGACCGGGGGCTGGAAACACCATATATTTT. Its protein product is CASSLGPGAGNTIYF.

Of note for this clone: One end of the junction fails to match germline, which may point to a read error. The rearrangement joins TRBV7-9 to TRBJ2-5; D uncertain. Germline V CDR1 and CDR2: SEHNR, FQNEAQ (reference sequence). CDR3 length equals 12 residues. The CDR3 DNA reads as TGTTCCAGCAGCTCGCGCCGAGAGACCCAGTACTTC. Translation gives CSSSSRRETQYF. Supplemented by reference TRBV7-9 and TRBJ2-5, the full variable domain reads DTGVSQNPRHKITKRGQNVTFRCDPISEHNRLYWYRQTLGQGPEFLTYFQNEAQLEKSRLLSDRFSAERPKGSFSTLEIQRTEQGDSAMYLCSSSSRRETQYFGPGTRLLVL.

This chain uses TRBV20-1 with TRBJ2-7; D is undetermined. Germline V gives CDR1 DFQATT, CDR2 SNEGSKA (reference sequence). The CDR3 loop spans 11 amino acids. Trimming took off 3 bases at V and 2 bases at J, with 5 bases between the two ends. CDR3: CSASFTYEQYF. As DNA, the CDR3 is TGCAGTGCTAGTTTTACCTACGAGCAGTACTTC.

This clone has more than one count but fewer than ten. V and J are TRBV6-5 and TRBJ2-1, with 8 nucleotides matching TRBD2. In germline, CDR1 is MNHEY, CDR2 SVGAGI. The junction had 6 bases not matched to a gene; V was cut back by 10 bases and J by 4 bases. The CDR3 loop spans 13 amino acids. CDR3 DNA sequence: TGTGCCACGAGACTAGCGTATTACAATGAGCAGTTCTTC. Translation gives CATRLAYYNEQFF.

CDR3 sequence reads: CASSPTSGTGEQFF. The CDR3 nucleotides are TGTGCCAGCAGCCCGACTAGCGGGACCGGTGAGCAGTTCTTC. The V call is TRBV7-2, the J call TRBJ2-1; 11 nucleotides match TRBD2. With 5 bases clipped from V and 9 bases from J, the junction kept 6 bases outside the gene matches. CDR3 length: 14 amino acids. CDR1 is SGHTA and CDR2 is FQGNSA in the germline V gene.

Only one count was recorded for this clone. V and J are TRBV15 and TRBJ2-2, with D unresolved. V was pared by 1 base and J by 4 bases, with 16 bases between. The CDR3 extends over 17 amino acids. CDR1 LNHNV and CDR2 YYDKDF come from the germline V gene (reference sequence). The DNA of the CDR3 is TGTGCCACCAGCAGAGTATCAAGTCTTTCGGGCACCGGGGAGCTGTTTTTT. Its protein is CATSRVSSLSGTGELFF.

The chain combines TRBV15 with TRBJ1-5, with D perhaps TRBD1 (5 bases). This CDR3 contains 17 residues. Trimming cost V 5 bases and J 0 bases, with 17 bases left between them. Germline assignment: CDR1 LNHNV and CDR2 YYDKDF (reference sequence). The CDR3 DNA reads TGTGCCACCAGCCTTACCGCCGGGACTTATAGCAATCAGCCCCAGCATTTT. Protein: CATSLTAGTYSNQPQHF.